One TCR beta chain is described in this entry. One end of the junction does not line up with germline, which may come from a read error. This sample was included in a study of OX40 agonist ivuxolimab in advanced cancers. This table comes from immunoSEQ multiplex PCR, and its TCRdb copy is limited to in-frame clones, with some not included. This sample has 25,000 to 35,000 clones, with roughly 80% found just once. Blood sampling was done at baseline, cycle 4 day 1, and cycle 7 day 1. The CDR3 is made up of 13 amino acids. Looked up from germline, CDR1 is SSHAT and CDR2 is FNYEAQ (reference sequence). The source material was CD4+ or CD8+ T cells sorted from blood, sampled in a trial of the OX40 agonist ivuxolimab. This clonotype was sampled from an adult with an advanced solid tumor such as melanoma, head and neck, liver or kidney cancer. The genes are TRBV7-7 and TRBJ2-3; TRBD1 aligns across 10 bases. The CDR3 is CASSWTGGDTQYF. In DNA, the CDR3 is TGTGCTAGCAGCTGGACAGGGGGGGATACGCAGTATTTT.